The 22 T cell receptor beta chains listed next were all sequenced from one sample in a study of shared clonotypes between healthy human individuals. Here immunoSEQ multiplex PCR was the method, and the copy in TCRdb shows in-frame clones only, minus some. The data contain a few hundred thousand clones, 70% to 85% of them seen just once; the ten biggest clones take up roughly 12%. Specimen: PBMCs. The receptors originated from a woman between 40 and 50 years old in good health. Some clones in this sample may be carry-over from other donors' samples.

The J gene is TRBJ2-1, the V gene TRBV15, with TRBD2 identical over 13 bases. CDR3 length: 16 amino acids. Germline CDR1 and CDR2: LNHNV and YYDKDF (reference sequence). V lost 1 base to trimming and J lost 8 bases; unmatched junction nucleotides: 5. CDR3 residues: CATSRAGLAGRDEQFF. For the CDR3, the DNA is TGTGCCACCAGCAGAGCGGGACTAGCGGGGAGGGATGAGCAGTTCTTC.

The chain's CDR3 is CASSHYAVVSYNEQFF. The DNA for the CDR3 is TGTGCCAGCAGCCACTACGCGGTAGTCTCCTACAATGAGCAGTTCTTC. The rearrangement links TRBV5-4 to TRBJ2-1; D is undetermined. V dropped 4 bases and J dropped 0 bases, with 14 bases sitting between them. The V gene's germline CDR1 is SGHNT and CDR2 YYREEE (reference sequence). The CDR3 has 16 amino acids.

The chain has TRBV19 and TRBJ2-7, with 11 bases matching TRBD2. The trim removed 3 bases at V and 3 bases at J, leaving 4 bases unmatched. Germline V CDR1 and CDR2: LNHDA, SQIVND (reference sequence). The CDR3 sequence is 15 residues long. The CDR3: CASSMFTSGSYEQYF. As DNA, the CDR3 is TGTGCCAGTAGTATGTTCACTAGCGGGAGCTACGAGCAGTACTTC. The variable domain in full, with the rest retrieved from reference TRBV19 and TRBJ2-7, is DGGITQSPKYLFRKEGQNVTLSCEQNLNHDAMYWYRQDPGQGLRLIYYSQIVNDFQKGDIAEGYSVSREKKESFPLTVTSAQKNPTAFYLCASSMFTSGSYEQYFGPGTRLTVT.

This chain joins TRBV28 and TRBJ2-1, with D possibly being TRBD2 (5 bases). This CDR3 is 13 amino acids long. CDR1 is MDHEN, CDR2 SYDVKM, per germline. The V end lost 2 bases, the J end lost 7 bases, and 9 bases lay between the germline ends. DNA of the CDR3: TGTGCCAGCAGTTTACCTAGCCGTAATGAGCAGTTCTTC. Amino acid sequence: CASSLPSRNEQFF.

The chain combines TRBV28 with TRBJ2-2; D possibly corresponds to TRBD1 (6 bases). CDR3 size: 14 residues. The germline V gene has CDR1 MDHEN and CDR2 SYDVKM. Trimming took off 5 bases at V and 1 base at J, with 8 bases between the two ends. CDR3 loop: CASSEGQNTGELFF. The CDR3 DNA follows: TGTGCCAGCAGTGAGGGACAGAACACCGGGGAGCTGTTTTTT.

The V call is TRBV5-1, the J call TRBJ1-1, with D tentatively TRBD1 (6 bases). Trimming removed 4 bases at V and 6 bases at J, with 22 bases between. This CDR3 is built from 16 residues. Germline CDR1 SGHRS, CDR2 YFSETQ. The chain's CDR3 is CASSLRDMRSGSEAFF. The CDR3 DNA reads TGCGCCAGCAGCCTCCGGGACATGCGGTCAGGGTCTGAAGCTTTCTTT.

The CDR3 loop is CASSLHLTSTDTQYF. CDR3 in DNA: TGTGCCAGCAGCTTACACCTAACTAGCACAGATACGCAGTATTTT. The chain combines TRBV11-1 with TRBJ2-3; D remains ambiguous. The CDR3 has 15 amino acids. V was shortened by 2 bases and J by 0 bases, with 9 bases between the two germline ends. Germline CDR1 SGHAT, CDR2 FQDESV (reference sequence).

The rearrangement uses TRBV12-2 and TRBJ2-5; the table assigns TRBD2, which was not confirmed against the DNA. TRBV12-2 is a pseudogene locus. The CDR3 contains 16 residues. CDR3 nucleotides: TGTGCAAGTCGCTCCCAGCGGAGACCCCCCCAAGAGACCCAGTACTTC. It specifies CASRSQRRPPQETQYF.

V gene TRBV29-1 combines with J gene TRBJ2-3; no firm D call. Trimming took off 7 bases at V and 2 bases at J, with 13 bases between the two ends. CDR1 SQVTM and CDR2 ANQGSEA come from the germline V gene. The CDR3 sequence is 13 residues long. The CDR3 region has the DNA TGCAGCGGGGCGGCGGCTGCCACAGATACGCAGTATTTT. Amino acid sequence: CSGAAAATDTQYF.

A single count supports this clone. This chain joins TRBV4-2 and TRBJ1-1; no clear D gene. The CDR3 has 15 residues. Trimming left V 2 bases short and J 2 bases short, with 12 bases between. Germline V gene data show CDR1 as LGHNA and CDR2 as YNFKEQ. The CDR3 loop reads CASSQPSTENTEAFF. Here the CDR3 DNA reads TGTGCCAGCAGCCAACCCTCAACAGAAAACACTGAAGCTTTCTTT.

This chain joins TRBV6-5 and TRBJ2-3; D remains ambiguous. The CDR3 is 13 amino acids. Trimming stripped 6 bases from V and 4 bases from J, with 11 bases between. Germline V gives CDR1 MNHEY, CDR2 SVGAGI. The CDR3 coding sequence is TGTGCCAGCAGACCCCCTACCCCAGATACGCAGTATTTT. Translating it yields CASRPPTPDTQYF.

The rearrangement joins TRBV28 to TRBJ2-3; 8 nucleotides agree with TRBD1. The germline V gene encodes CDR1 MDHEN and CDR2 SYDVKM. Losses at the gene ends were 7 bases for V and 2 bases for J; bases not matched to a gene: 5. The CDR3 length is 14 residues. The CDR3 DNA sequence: TGTGCCAGCAACCCGACAGGGGTCACAGATACGCAGTATTTT. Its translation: CASNPTGVTDTQYF.

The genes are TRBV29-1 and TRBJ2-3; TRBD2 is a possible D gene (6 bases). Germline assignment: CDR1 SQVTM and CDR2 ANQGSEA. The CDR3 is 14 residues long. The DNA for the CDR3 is TGCAGTATTACCCGGGGGTTTGTGACAGATACGCAGTATTTT. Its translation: CSITRGFVTDTQYF.

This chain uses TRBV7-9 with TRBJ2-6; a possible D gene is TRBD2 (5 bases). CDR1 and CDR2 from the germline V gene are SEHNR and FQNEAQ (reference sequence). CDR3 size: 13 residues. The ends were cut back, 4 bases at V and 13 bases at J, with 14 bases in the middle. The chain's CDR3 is CASSSTRVWVLTF. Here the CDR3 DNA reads TGTGCCAGCAGCTCAACGCGGGTTTGGGTCCTGACTTTC.

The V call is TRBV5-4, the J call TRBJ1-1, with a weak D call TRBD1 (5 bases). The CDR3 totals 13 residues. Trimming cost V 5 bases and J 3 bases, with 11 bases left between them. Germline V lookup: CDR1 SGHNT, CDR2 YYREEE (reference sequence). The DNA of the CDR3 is TGTGCCAGCAGAAAGACAGTAGACACTGAAGCTTTCTTT. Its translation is CASRKTVDTEAFF.

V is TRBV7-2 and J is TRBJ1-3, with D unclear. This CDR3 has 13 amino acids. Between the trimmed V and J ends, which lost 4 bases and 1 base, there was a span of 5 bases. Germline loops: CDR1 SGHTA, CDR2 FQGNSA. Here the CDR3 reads CASSYRSGNTIYF. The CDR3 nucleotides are TGTGCCAGCAGCTATAGGTCTGGAAACACCATATATTTT.

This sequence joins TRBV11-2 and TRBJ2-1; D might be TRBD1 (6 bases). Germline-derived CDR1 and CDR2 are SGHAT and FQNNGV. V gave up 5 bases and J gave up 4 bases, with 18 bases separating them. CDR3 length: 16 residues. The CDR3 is CASSLIRAQGYNEQFF. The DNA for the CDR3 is TGTGCCAGCAGCCTGATCCGGGCCCAGGGGTACAATGAGCAGTTCTTC. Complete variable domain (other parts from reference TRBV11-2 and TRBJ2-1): EAGVAQSPRYKIIEKRQSVAFWCNPISGHATLYWYQQILGQGPKLLIQFQNNGVVDDSQLPKDRFSAERLKGVDSTLKIQPAKLEDSAVYLCASSLIRAQGYNEQFFGPGTRLTVL.

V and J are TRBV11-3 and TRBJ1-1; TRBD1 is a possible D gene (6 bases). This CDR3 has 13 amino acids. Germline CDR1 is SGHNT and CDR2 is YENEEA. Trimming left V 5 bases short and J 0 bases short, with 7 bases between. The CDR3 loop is CASSGQLNTEAFF. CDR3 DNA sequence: TGTGCCAGCAGCGGACAGCTGAACACTGAAGCTTTCTTT.

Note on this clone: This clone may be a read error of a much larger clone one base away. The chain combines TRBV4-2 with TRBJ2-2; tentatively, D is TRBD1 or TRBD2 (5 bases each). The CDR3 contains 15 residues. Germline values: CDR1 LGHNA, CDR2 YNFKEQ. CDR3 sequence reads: CASGQDDGGVVELFF. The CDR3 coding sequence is TGTGCCAGCGGCCAAGATGATGGGGGAGTTGTGGAGCTGTTTTTT.

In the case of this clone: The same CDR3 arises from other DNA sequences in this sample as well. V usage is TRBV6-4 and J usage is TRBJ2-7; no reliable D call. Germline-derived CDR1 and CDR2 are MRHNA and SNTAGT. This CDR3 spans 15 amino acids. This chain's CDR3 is CASRRQGGDTYEQYF. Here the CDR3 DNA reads TGTGCTAGTAGAAGACAAGGTGGAGACACCTACGAGCAGTACTTC.

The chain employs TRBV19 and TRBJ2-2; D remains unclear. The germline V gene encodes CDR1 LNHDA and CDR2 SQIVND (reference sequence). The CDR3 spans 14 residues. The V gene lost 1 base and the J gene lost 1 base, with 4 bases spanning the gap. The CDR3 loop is CASSIGGNTGELFF. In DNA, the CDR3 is TGTGCCAGTAGTATAGGGGGGAACACCGGGGAGCTGTTTTTT.

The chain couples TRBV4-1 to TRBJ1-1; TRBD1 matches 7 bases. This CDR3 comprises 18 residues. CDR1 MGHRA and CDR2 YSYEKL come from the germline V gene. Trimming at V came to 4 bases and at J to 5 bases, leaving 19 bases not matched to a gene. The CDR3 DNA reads TGCGCCAGCAGCCCCCACGGGGCCCTTGGACAGGCCGGGACTGAAGCTTTCTTT. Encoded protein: CASSPHGALGQAGTEAFF.